This TCR beta chain came from a study of monozygotic twins with inflammatory bowel disease. The study's findings and limits: Researchers were unable to tell different T cell subtypes apart.

Regarding this clonotype: Its specificity is unknown.

In germline, CDR1 is SGHKS, CDR2 YYEKEE (reference sequence). This CDR3 is 12 amino acids long. The unique tags termed UMIs, each holding a 6-nucleotide sample barcode, were added by means of template switching. TCRdb re-analyzed the 5' RACE reads; it lists each CDR3 protein once, without DNA. The table lists about 300,000 distinct CDR3 sequences. The origin of this receptor is a human donor with ulcerative colitis or Crohn's disease, or a healthy co-twin of an affected twin (not recorded which). Source material: blood. The rearrangement joins TRBV5-5 to TRBJ2-5; absent DNA, TCRdb's TRBD1 call cannot be checked. The CDR3 protein is CASSSPQETQYF.